This T cell receptor (beta chain) was profiled in a study of beta chain features in type 1 diabetes. The study, taken as a whole, reports: The cDNA sequencing approach could over-represent high-TCR-expressing cells. Shorter TCRB CDR3s, moderately but significantly so, marked every one of the four CD4+ subsets in Type 1 diabetes patients.

The CDR3 covers 12 residues. The V and J ends lost 5 bases and 5 bases, in that order; junction bases with no gene match: 1. The germline CDR1 and CDR2 sequences are SQVTM and ANQGSEA. The study reverse transcribed the entire isolated RNA, so it sequenced expressed TCRB transcripts. Sequenced by immunoSEQ multiplex PCR; TCRdb stores in-frame clones only, minus some. The top ten clones hold approximately 1.3% of a sample with fewer than 55,000 clones, approximately 45% of them seen once. Details on this clone: The antigen is not known.

The source material was Tregs from blood. V is TRBV29-1 and J is TRBJ2-7; 12 bases agree with TRBD2. The clonotype was recovered from a young man with type 1 diabetes. CDR3 nucleotide sequence: TGCAGCGTTAGGACTAGCGGGGACGAGCAGTACTTC. It encodes CSVRTSGDEQYF.